The entry that follows covers one T cell receptor (beta chain) sequence. The repertoire was sequenced with immunoSEQ multiplex PCR; TCRdb's copy has only in-frame clones and lacks some. The table lists about 170,000 clones, about 85% of them singletons, with 2% to 3% in the top ten. The CDR3 totals 17 residues. Per the germline V gene, CDR1 is MDHEN and CDR2 is SYDVKM. Trimming took off 1 base at V and 0 bases at J, with 13 bases between the two ends. This entry is derived from a study of T cell responses to AZD1222 COVID-19 vaccine. The J gene is TRBJ1-5, the V gene TRBV28; a possible D gene is TRBD1 (6 bases). Specimen: peripheral blood, collected on day 0 of AZD1222 vaccination. This clonotype originated in an adult in good health. The CDR3 here is CASSLYKQGGSNQPQHF. The CDR3 DNA reads TGTGCCAGCAGTTTATATAAACAGGGCGGTAGCAATCAGCCCCAGCATTTT.